Below are 12 T cell receptor beta chains sequenced from a single sample in a study of a mutant IDH1 vaccine in newly diagnosed glioma. The repertoire was sequenced with immunoSEQ multiplex PCR; TCRdb's copy has only in-frame clones and lacks some. The sample records about 48,000 clones, under 85% being singletons. Their antigens remain unidentified. Time point specified: week 35, safety follow-up. Every vaccination contained 300 ug of the mutant IDH1 20-mer peptide and was paired with topical imiquimod. The material sequenced was PBMCs, taken from a glioma patient whose treatment included an IDH1 peptide vaccine. Receptor source: a man aged 35-49 years with glioma.

The V gene is TRBV7-9, the J gene TRBJ1-1, with D uncertain. V lost 7 bases and J lost 1, with 10 bases in between. Germline CDR1 and CDR2: SEHNR and FQNEAQ (reference sequence). The CDR3 spans 13 residues. CDR3 DNA sequence: TGTGCCAGCACCTCGAAGGGGAACACTGAAGCTTTCTTT. It yields the protein CASTSKGNTEAFF.

The V gene is TRBV28, the J gene TRBJ2-7; D remains ambiguous. The CDR3 is 13 amino acids. CDR1 MDHEN and CDR2 SYDVKM come from the germline V gene. Trimming took off 5 bases at V and 2 bases at J, with 10 bases between the two ends. The CDR3 sequence: CASSPSVTYEQYF. CDR3 DNA sequence: TGTGCCAGCAGTCCGTCCGTTACCTACGAGCAGTACTTC. The full variable domain, with the rest looked up from reference TRBV28 and TRBJ2-7, is DVKVTQSSRYLVKRTGEKVFLECVQDMDHENMFWYRQDPGLGLRLIYFSYDVKMKEKGDIPEGYSVSREKKERFSLILESASTNQTSMYLCASSPSVTYEQYFGPGTRLTVT.

This clone occurred a few times. Distinct nucleotide sequences in the sample also encode this CDR3. This CDR3 is CASSYGGGTLNTEAFF. The CDR3 nucleotides read TGTGCCAGCAGTTACGGCGGAGGGACCCTGAACACTGAAGCTTTCTTT. This rearrangement joins TRBV6-5 to TRBJ1-1, with D maybe TRBD1 (5 bases). The germline gives CDR1 MNHEY, CDR2 SVGAGI. V was cut by 2 bases and J by 0 bases, with 13 bases left in between. The CDR3 is 16 amino acids.

The rearrangement links TRBV4-1 to TRBJ2-2; D possibly corresponds to TRBD2 (6 bases). Germline V gene data show CDR1 as MGHRA and CDR2 as YSYEKL. V was clipped by 5 bases and J by 5 bases, with 6 bases between them. The CDR3 totals 12 residues. Here the CDR3 DNA reads TGCGCCAGCAGCGCGGGGACCGGGGAGCTGTTTTTT. This sequence encodes CASSAGTGELFF.

This clone has more than one count but fewer than ten. At one end, the junction sequence differs from germline, possibly due to a read error. The rearrangement links TRBV7-7 to TRBJ1-1; perhaps TRBD1 as D (5 bases). The V gene's germline CDR1 is SSHAT and CDR2 FNYEAQ (reference sequence). This CDR3 is 13 amino acids long. The CDR3 region is CASSSDLDTKAFF. The CDR3 nucleotides read TGTGCCAGCAGCTCCGACCTGGACACTAAAGCTTTCTTT.

The gene calls are TRBV6-5 and TRBJ1-5; D is uncertain. CDR1 and CDR2 (germline): MNHEY, SVGAGI. The germline V and J ends were trimmed by 4 bases and 1 base, with 5 bases remaining between them. The CDR3 consists of 13 residues. Here the CDR3 reads CASSSRSNQPQHF. As DNA, the CDR3 is TGTGCCAGCAGTTCCCGGAGCAATCAGCCCCAGCATTTT.

This chain connects TRBV5-1 to TRBJ1-4; D unresolved. The CDR3 extends over 14 amino acids. Per the germline V gene, CDR1 is SGHRS and CDR2 is YFSETQ. Between the trimmed V and J ends, which lost 5 bases and 4 bases, there was a span of 12 bases. The CDR3 is CASRDGTFNEKLFF. In nucleotides, the CDR3 is TGCGCCAGCAGGGACGGAACCTTTAATGAAAAACTGTTTTTT.

The gene calls are TRBV11-3 and TRBJ2-7, with 7 bases matching TRBD2. Germline V gives CDR1 SGHNT, CDR2 YENEEA. V trimming: 1 base; J trimming: 6 bases; junction bases outside the gene matches: 6. The CDR3 extends over 14 amino acids. The CDR3 reads CASSLGGSIGEQYF. As DNA, the CDR3 is TGTGCCAGCAGCTTAGGCGGGAGCATCGGCGAGCAGTACTTC.

The rearrangement uses TRBV5-6 and TRBJ1-4; D remains ambiguous. This CDR3 contains 13 residues. V dropped 0 bases and J dropped 6 bases, with 6 bases sitting between them. Germline CDR1 and CDR2: SGHDT and YYEEEE. CDR3 nucleotide sequence: TGTGCCAGCAGCTTGGTTGGGGATGAAAAACTGTTTTTT. As protein: CASSLVGDEKLFF.

V is TRBV6-5 and J is TRBJ1-6; unclear D gene. The CDR3 has 14 amino acids. Trimming left V 5 bases short and J 10 bases short, with 15 bases between. The germline gives CDR1 MNHEY, CDR2 SVGAGI. The CDR3 loop reads CASSQSYSASPLHF. The CDR3 DNA follows: TGTGCCAGCAGTCAGTCCTACTCAGCGTCACCCCTCCACTTT.

The J gene is TRBJ2-3, the V gene TRBV27, with 7 nucleotides matching TRBD2. V was pared by 7 bases and J by 0 bases, with 10 bases of the junction left unmatched. CDR1 is MNHEY and CDR2 is SMNVEV in the germline V gene (reference sequence). The length of the CDR3 is 16 residues. CDR3 residues: CASTLWAGGSTDTQYF. DNA for the CDR3: TGTGCCAGCACCCTGTGGGCCGGGGGGAGCACAGATACGCAGTATTTT.

This clone has more than one count but fewer than ten. The CDR3 protein is CASSPGQLNTEAFF. The CDR3 nucleotides read TGTGCCAGCAGCCCGGGACAGCTGAACACTGAAGCTTTCTTT. This rearrangement joins TRBV7-9 to TRBJ1-1, with 7 positions matching TRBD1. Per the germline V gene, CDR1 is SEHNR and CDR2 is FQNEAQ (reference sequence). V lost 5 bases to trimming and J lost 0 bases; unmatched junction nucleotides: 3. The CDR3 consists of 14 residues.